This is a list of T cell receptor beta chains from one sample in a study of Graves' ophthalmopathy and Graves' hyperthyroidism. TCRdb re-called the multiplex PCR reads with MiXCR, one entry per CDR3 protein. The sample has 450,000 to 600,000 distinct CDR3 sequences, 39% seen once. The sequencing sample was made of peripheral blood or thyroid tissue (not recorded which). These TCRs come from an adult man with Graves' hyperthyroidism. Each CDR3 is given with its conserved first and last residue. Some rows mark clone size as missing; the rest say once, few, many or name a class of expanded clone.

clone size	V gene	J gene	CDR3 protein
NA	TRBV5-1	TRBJ2-5	CASSFGGGDEETQYF
few	TRBV28	TRBJ2-5	CASSSGLAGGPRQETQYF
few	TRBV6-5	TRBJ1-1	CASRRQGLGTEAFF
NA	TRBV29-1	TRBJ2-7	CSASSQGTSGHYEQYF
NA	TRBV29-1	TRBJ2-2	CSALQPGPDGELFF
many	TRBV20-1	TRBJ1-1	CSASHPSRRGNTEAFF
once	TRBV7-9	TRBJ1-4	CASSRQGDTNEKLFF
NA	TRBV5-1	TRBJ2-5	CASSLGSSGAQETQYF
NA	TRBV20-1	TRBJ2-5	CSARDGHIQETQYF
few	TRBV10-3	TRBJ2-5	CAISENLNILETQYF
NA	TRBV12-3/TRBV12-4	TRBJ1-1	CASSPGTGGSTEALF
many	TRBV2	TRBJ1-6	CASSDRGQSNSPLHF
many	TRBV10-3	TRBJ1-2	CAISDLTGTGRDDYTF
many	TRBV7-2	TRBJ2-7	CASSPTPDEQYF
NA	TRBV2	TRBJ1-3	CASSEGGGTIYF
many	TRBV5-1	TRBJ2-5	CASSYSSGQETQYF
many	TRBV19	TRBJ2-7	CASSIDRRYEQYF
once	TRBV20-1	TRBJ2-6	CSASTGVNVLTF
NA	TRBV7-9	TRBJ2-7	CASSPTEQYF
NA	TRBV2	NA	CASSVRRGERGWNEQFF
many	TRBV5-1	TRBJ1-1	CASSLDSQAFF
few	TRBV7-9	TRBJ2-5	CASSLARPAQGQETQYF
NA	TRBV5-8	TRBJ1-2	CASSLGQLRAYGYTF
many	TRBV12-3/TRBV12-4	TRBJ1-2	CASSAAGQYYGYTF
few	TRBV7-9	TRBJ2-7	CASSQGSGDEQYF
NA	TRBV29-1	TRBJ1-4	CSLTGGQEKLFF
NA	TRBV29-1	TRBJ1-6	CSPGQGRSPLHF
many	TRBV10-2	TRBJ1-3	CASSEGGKGNTIYF
many	TRBV20-1	TRBJ2-7	CSAQVGYEQYF
NA	TRBV20-1	TRBJ1-5	CSASGGGVGQPQHF
NA	TRBV19	TRBJ1-2	CASISTPASANYGYTF
many	TRBV25-1	TRBJ2-5	CASTGDETQYF
few	TRBV20-1	TRBJ2-7	CSARAAMSYEQYF
many	TRBV18	TRBJ1-1	CASSPEGEAFF
many	TRBV6-6	TRBJ2-5	CASSNRLAGEETQYF
once	TRBV5-1	TRBJ1-2	CASSQGAWGYTF
NA	TRBV7-9	TRBJ2-7	CASSLGPGDYEQYF
NA	TRBV7-9	TRBJ2-7	CASSLAGQNYEQYF
many	TRBV10-3	TRBJ2-5	CAISSTGETQYF
many	TRBV29-1	TRBJ1-6	CSVMEKSNNSPLHF
NA	TRBV6-6	TRBJ2-5	CASSYEWREVGETQYF
many	TRBV2	TRBJ2-7	CASMGAGGSYEQYF
NA	TRBV12-5	TRBJ1-2	CASSYKPPKYHNYGYTF
many	TRBV20-1	TRBJ1-6	CSARAQNNSPLHF
NA	TRBV28	TRBJ1-4	CASIPGVGEKLFF
NA	TRBV7-2	TRBJ1-1	CASSLVGRRNTEAFF
many	TRBV6-5	TRBJ2-7	CASSHRGTGPLYEQYF
few	TRBV20-1	TRBJ1-2	CSARDRHPFGSTF
few	TRBV9	TRBJ2-2	CASSVVEHTGELFF
NA	TRBV7-2	TRBJ2-7	CASSTGPDEQYF
NA	TRBV24-1	TRBJ2-2	CATAAGTGRLFF
NA	TRBV20-1	TRBJ1-1	CSASRDRGYTEAFF
NA	TRBV2	TRBJ1-5	CASRVDRALNQPQHF
many	TRBV2	TRBJ1-5	CASTIAGNQPQHF
many	TRBV7-9	TRBJ1-3	CASSFEFITGNTIYF
many	TRBV6-5	TRBJ2-7	CASSYQTGTSFHEQYF
NA	TRBV12-3/TRBV12-4	TRBJ1-3	CASSRTGESENTIYF
many	TRBV7-2	TRBJ2-3	CASSLGGANTQYF
many	TRBV6-5	TRBJ1-6	CASRGDRPNSPLHF
many	TRBV12-3/TRBV12-4	TRBJ1-1	CASSASRTERAFF